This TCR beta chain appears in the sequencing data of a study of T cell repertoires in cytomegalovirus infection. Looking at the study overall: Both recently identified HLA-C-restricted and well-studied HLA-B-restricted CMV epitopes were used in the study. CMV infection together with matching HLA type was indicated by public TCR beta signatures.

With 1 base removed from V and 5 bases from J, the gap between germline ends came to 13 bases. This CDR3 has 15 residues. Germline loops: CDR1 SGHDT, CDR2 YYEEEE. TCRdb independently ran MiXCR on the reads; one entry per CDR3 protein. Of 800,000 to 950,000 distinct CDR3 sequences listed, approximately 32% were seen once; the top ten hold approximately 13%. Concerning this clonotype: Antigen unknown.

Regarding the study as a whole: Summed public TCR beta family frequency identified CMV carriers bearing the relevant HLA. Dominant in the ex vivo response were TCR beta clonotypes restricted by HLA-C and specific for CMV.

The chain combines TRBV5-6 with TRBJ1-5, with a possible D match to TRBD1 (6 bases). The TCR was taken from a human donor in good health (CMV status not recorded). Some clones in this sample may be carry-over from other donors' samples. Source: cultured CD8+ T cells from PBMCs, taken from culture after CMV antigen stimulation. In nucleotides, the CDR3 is TGTGCCAGCAGCTTGTCCCCAGGGGATCATCAGCCCCAGCATTTT. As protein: CASSLSPGDHQPQHF.